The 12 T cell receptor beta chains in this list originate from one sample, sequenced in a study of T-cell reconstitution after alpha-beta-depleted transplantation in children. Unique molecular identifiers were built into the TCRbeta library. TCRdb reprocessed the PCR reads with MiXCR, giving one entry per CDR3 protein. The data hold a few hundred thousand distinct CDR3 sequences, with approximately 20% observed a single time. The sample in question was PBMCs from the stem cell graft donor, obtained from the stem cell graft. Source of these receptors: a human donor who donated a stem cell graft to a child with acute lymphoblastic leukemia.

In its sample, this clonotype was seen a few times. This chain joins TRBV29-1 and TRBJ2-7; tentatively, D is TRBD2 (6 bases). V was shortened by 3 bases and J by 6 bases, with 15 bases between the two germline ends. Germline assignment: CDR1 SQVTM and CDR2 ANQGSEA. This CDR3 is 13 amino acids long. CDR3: CSVELIGRPEQYF. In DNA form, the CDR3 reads TGCAGCGTTGAGCTGATCGGGAGACCCGAGCAGTACTTC.

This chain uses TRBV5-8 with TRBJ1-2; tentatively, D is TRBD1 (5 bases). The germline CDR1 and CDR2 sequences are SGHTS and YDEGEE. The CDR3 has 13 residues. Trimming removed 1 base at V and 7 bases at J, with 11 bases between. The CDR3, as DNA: TGTGCCAGCAGCTTGATGGGGGACGGTGGCTACACCTTC. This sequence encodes CASSLMGDGGYTF. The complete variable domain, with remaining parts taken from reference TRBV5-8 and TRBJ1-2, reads EAGVTQSPTHLIKTRGQQATLRCSPISGHTSVYWYQQALGLGLQFLLWYDEGEERNRGNFPPRFSGRQFPNYSSELNVNALELEDSALYLCASSLMGDGGYTFGSGTRLTVV.

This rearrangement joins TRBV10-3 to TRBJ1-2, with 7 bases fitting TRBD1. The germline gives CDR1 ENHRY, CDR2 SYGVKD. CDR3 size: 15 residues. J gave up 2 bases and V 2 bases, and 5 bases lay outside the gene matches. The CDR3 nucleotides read TGTGCCATCAGTGAGCGAGACAGGGCAAACTATGGCTACACCTTC. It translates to CAISERDRANYGYTF.

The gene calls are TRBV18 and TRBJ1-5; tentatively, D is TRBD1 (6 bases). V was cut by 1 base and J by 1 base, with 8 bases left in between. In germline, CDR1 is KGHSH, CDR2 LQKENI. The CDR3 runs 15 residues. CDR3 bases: TGTGCCAGCTCACCACAGGGACACAGCAATCAGCCCCAGCATTTT. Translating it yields CASSPQGHSNQPQHF.

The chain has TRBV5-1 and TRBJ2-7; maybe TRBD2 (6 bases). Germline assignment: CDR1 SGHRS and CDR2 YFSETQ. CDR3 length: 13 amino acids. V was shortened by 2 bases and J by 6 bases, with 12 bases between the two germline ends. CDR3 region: CASSLSGLSEQYF. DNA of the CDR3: TGCGCCAGCAGCTTATCGGGACTCTCCGAGCAGTACTTC. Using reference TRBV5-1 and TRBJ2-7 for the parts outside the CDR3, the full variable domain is KAGVTQTPRYLIKTRGQQVTLSCSPISGHRSVSWYQQTPGQGLQFLFEYFSETQRNKGNFPGRFSGRQFSNSRSEMNVSTLELGDSALYLCASSLSGLSEQYFGPGTRLTVT.

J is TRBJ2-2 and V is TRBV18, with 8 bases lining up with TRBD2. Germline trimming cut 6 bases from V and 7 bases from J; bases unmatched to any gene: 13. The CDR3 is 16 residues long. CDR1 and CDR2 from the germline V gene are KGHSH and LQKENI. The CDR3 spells CASSEKRGLAYGELFF. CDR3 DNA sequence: TGTGCCAGCTCTGAAAAGAGAGGACTAGCCTACGGGGAGCTGTTTTTT.

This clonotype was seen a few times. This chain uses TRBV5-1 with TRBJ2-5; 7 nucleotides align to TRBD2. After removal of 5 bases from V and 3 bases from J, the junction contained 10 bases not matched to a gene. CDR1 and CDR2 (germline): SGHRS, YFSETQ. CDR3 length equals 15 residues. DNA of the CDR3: TGCGCCAGCAGGAGTGTCGCCGCGGGAGAAGAGACCCAGTACTTC. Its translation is CASRSVAAGEETQYF.

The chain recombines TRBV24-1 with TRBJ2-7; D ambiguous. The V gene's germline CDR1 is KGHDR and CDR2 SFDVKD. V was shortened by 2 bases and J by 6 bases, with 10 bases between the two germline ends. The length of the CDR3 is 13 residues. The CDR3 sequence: CATSDYNLPEQYF. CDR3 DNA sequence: TGTGCCACCAGTGATTATAATCTCCCCGAGCAGTACTTC.

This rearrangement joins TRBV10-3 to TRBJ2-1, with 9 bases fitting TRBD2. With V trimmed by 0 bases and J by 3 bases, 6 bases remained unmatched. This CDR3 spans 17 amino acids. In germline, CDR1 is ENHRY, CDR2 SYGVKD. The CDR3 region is CAISESAASGDYNEQFF. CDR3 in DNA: TGTGCCATCAGTGAGTCAGCAGCTAGCGGGGACTACAATGAGCAGTTCTTC.

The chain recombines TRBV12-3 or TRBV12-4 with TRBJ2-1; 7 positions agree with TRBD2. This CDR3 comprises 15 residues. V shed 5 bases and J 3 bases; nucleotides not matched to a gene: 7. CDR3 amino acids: CASSTRDYLYNEQFF. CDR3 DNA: TGTGCCAGCAGTACTAGGGACTACCTCTACAATGAGCAGTTCTTC.

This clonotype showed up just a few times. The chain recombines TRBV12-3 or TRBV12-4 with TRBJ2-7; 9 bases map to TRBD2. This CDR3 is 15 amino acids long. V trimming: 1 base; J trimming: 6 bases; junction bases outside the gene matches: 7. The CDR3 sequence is CASSLGGRASGEQYF. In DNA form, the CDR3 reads TGTGCCAGCAGTTTAGGCGGGAGGGCCTCGGGCGAGCAGTACTTC.

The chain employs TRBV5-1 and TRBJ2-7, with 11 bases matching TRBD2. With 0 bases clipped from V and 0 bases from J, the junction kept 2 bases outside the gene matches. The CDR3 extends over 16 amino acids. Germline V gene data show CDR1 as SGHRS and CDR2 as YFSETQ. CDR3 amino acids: CASSLGGTSGSYEQYF. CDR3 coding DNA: TGCGCCAGCAGCTTGGGAGGGACTAGCGGCTCCTACGAGCAGTACTTC.